The entry below describes one T cell receptor beta chain. This clonotype was observed a handful of times. Its antigen is not yet known. No much larger clonotype is one base removed from it; base qualities were not supplied. This record belongs to a study of T-cell memory formation after mild COVID-19 (dated by TCRdb to the early 2020s). Concerning the study at large: Most TCR sequence clusters were specific to one of the two donors. In a couple of donors, T-cell clones that expanded and contracted after mild COVID-19 were followed by sequencing TCRalpha and TCRbeta repertoires longitudinally. Two young, previously healthy adult volunteers made up the cohort, one male and one female. General findings and caveats noted by the study authors: SARS-CoV-2 specificity of the second-wave clones peaking on day 37 was not confirmed. Contracting CD4+ clones were found mainly in CM and EM memory subsets, while CD8+ clones were enriched in EMRA. Only a couple of mild cases were covered in the study, and larger cohorts including severe cases with pre-infection samples were considered necessary. The detection of some responding clones in pre-infection memory suggests that pre-existing cross-reactive memory T cells joined the SARS-CoV-2 response. Clones contracting from day 15 to 85 had balanced CD4/CD8 phenotypes, while a second wave expanding from day 15 to 37 was biased towards CD4+.

Including cysteine and phenylalanine, the CDR3 has 15 amino acids. Of the read, only the CDR3 DNA is kept; its 45 bases are in frame from base 1. As encoded in the germline V gene, CDR1 is SGHAT while CDR2 is FQNNGV. V loses 0 bases, J loses 3 bases, and the germline ends lie 9 bases apart. Ficoll-Paque density gradient centrifugation was the method used to isolate PBMCs. The instrument given in TCRdb is Illumina NovaSeq 6000. cDNA libraries for TCRalpha and TCRbeta were prepared by 5'RACE using constant-segment primers, with sample barcodes and unique molecular identifiers added. Trizol reagent was used to extract RNA from every sample. The libraries were amplified in two PCR steps, and the second step added a second sample barcode and Illumina TruSeq adapters. Sequencing of libraries was performed on an Illumina NovaSeq with 2 x 150 bp paired-end reads. The authors processed their data as follows. With migec v1.2.7, reads were demultiplexed and then collapsed into UMI-guided consensus sequences. With mixcr v2.1.11, UMI consensuses were aligned to TRA and TRB V and J templates and assembled into clonotypes. Clonotypes were classified as expanded or contracted when called significant by both edgeR and NoisET, with noise models trained on biological replicates. For edgeR calls, the cutoffs were a false discovery rate-adjusted p below 0.01 and a log2 fold-change threshold of 1. As an exploratory analysis of dynamics, PCA with hierarchical clustering was applied to max-normalized trajectories of the 1000 most abundant clonotypes. Separately sequenced CD4+ and CD8+ repertoires were used to assign a CD4 or CD8 phenotype to each responding clone. In TCRdb, the public reads were trimmed at Q25 with fastp and aligned with MiXCR, with productive beta chains retained. Here each entry gathers all rows of one CDR3 protein and keeps the most common genes and DNA. The V and J calls, along with clone size, are taken from TCRdb and not from the paper's own processing. The sample has around 390,000 distinct CDR3 sequences on record, approximately 15% of them singletons. 20% to 25% of the sample is taken by the ten largest.

The sample consisted of PBMCs or a T cell subset sorted from them (not recorded which). The TCR sequence derives from a man between 18 and 35 years old who had mild COVID-19 (a few samples of this study predate the infection). The sample titles of this study are shuffled in the database, so cell type and time point are left out; the donor was told from shared clones. The chain is assembled from TRBV11-2 and TRBJ2-1, with the D gene not clear enough to name. The CDR3 protein is CASSLEGLGYNEQFF. The nucleotide sequence reads as follows: TGTGCCAGCAGCTTAGAGGGTCTGGGCTACAATGAGCAGTTCTTC.